This passage covers 10 T cell receptor beta chains from one sample sequenced in a study of Graves' ophthalmopathy and Graves' hyperthyroidism. RNA served as the template for amplifying TCR beta CDR3 regions. HTBI-primed first-round RT-PCR preceded second-round multiplex PCR. TCRdb re-called the multiplex PCR reads through MiXCR, storing one row per CDR3 protein. The sample shows approximately 700,000 distinct CDR3 sequences, about two fifths of them seen only once. Sequenced material: peripheral blood. All receptors derive from an adult man with Graves' ophthalmopathy.

In this sample, this clonotype turned up many times. V and J are TRBV2 and TRBJ2-5; maybe TRBD1 (5 bases). Looked up from germline, CDR1 is SNHLY and CDR2 is FYNNEI. Trimming took off 3 bases at V and 7 bases at J, with 15 bases between the two ends. The CDR3 is made up of 14 amino acids. The CDR3 region is CASSDWQGPTTQYF. For the CDR3, the DNA is TGTGCCAGCAGTGATTGGCAGGGTCCTACGACCCAGTACTTC.

This clonotype was counted at least ten times. The chain recombines TRBV10-3 with TRBJ1-2; TRBD1 is a possible D gene (5 bases). The CDR3 covers 14 residues. CDR1 is ENHRY, CDR2 SYGVKD, per germline. Trimming took off 2 bases at V and 5 bases at J, with 12 bases between the two ends. CDR3 sequence: CAISETGTAYGYTF. The CDR3 coding sequence is TGTGCCATCAGTGAGACCGGGACGGCGTATGGCTACACCTTC.

This chain uses TRBV29-1 with TRBJ2-7; a possible D gene is TRBD2 (6 bases). CDR1 and CDR2 (germline): SQVTM, ANQGSEA. The CDR3 totals 13 residues. Deletions cut 8 bases from V and 1 base from J, with 15 bases between. CDR3 protein: CSSGGDGSYEQYF. The CDR3 nucleotides are TGCAGCAGTGGAGGGGACGGGTCCTACGAGCAGTACTTC.

This clonotype was counted ten times or more. The chain employs TRBV5-1 and TRBJ2-7; TRBD2 is a possible D gene (6 bases). Trimming pared 0 bases from V and 5 bases from J, leaving 12 bases between. Germline lookup yields CDR1 SGHRS and CDR2 YFSETQ. The CDR3 is made up of 14 amino acids. This CDR3 is CASSLVAVTHEQYF. CDR3 DNA sequence: TGCGCCAGCAGCTTGGTAGCGGTGACCCACGAGCAGTACTTC.

This clonotype turned up a few times. The chain recombines TRBV6-5 with TRBJ1-5, with D unresolved. The CDR3 contains 14 residues. The germline V gene encodes CDR1 MNHEY and CDR2 SVGAGI. Trimming left V 6 bases short and J 4 bases short, with 13 bases between. The CDR3 DNA follows: TGTGCCAGCAGATCGGCAGGCGGGAATCAGCCCCAGCATTTT. It codes for CASRSAGGNQPQHF.

A note on this clonotype: Since a much larger clone is just one base distant, this may be a read error. The chain combines TRBV10-3 with TRBJ1-1, with 7 bases lining up with TRBD1. This CDR3 comprises 14 residues. V lost 8 bases and J lost 6; bases outside the gene matches: 12. Germline CDR1 is ENHRY and CDR2 is SYGVKD. The CDR3 loop is CAIHVGGNFAEAFF. The DNA of the CDR3 is TGTGCCATCCACGTAGGGGGCAATTTCGCTGAAGCTTTCTTT.

This sequence joins TRBV7-3 and TRBJ1-6, with 9 nucleotides matching TRBD1. V trimming: 3 bases; J trimming: 8 bases; junction bases outside the gene matches: 5. This CDR3 comprises 15 residues. The germline gives CDR1 SGHTA, CDR2 FQGTGA. CDR3 loop: CASSFRDRVDSPLHF. In DNA, the CDR3 is TGTGCCAGCAGCTTCCGGGACAGGGTGGATTCACCCCTCCACTTT.

This clonotype has ten or more counts. The junction differs from germline at one of its ends, possibly a read error. This chain links TRBV5-1 with TRBJ1-2; the match to TRBD1 covers 10 bases. The CDR3 has 11 amino acids. Germline CDR1 reads SGHRS; CDR2 reads YFSETQ. DNA of the CDR3: TGCGCCAGCAGCCCGGGACAGGGGTTATCCTTC. It translates to CASSPGQGLSF.

V usage is TRBV20-1 and J usage is TRBJ2-2; 10 bases map to TRBD1. This CDR3 is built from 14 residues. The V segment lost 6 bases and the J segment 6 bases; nucleotides outside the gene matches: 7. In germline, CDR1 is DFQATT, CDR2 SNEGSKA (reference sequence). The CDR3 DNA reads as TGCAGTGCATCCGGGACAGGGGCCCCCGGGGAGCTGTTTTTT. Its protein is CSASGTGAPGELFF.

This clonotype was recorded many times. V is TRBV7-3 and J is TRBJ2-2, with D possibly called TRBD1 or TRBD2 (6 bases each). The V and J ends lost 5 bases and 1 base respectively, with 14 bases between them. Germline assignment: CDR1 SGHTA and CDR2 FQGTGA. The CDR3 covers 16 residues. CDR3 in DNA: TGTGCCAGCAGCGCCCAACAGGGAGGGAACACCGGGGAGCTGTTTTTT. It encodes CASSAQQGGNTGELFF.